Below, one T cell receptor beta chain is given with its context. Its antigen is not known. CDR3 size: 15 residues. Trimming removed 6 bases from V and 0 bases from J, with 14 bases in between. Germline-derived CDR1 and CDR2 are SGHRS and YFSETQ. The data derive from a study of identical twins. General study findings and limits: The conclusions drew on cross-sectional statistical analysis instead of tracking the same donors. With abundant cord blood beta clonotypes, insertions were fewer; memory repertoires showed no such pattern.

Template switching supplied a universal primer site; unique molecular identifiers were carried on the cDNA. A single record per CDR3 protein comes from TCRdb applying MiXCR to the 5' RACE reads. Among a few hundred thousand distinct CDR3 sequences listed, 18% were seen once. This sequence joins TRBV5-1 and TRBJ2-3; perhaps TRBD2 as D (6 bases). The sequencing input was naive T cells sorted from blood. The TCR originated in a man aged 50 to 60 in good health. Here the CDR3 reads CASIVWDSSTDTQYF. The DNA for the CDR3 is TGCGCCAGCATCGTCTGGGACTCCAGCACAGATACGCAGTATTTT.